This is a list of T cell receptor beta chains from one sample in a study of T cell repertoires in cytomegalovirus infection. A single record per CDR3 protein comes from TCRdb applying MiXCR to the reads. The table shows under 95,000 distinct CDR3 sequences, with 45% to 50% occurring only once. Their antigens are not known. This material consisted of CD8+ T cells from cultured PBMCs, taken from culture after CMV antigen stimulation. These receptors all come from a human donor in good health (CMV status not recorded). Some clones in this sample may be carry-over from other donors' samples. The CDR3 runs from the conserved cysteine through the conserved F or W. D genes are given only for firm matches. Size values are once, few and many counts, or a class for expanded clones, and some rows have none.

>NA|few|TRBV7-9|TRBJ2-7
CASSAVRGGYEQYF
TGTGCCAGCAGCGCAGTAAGGGGGGGTTACGAGCAGTACTTC
>NA|NA|TRBV12-3/TRBV12-4|TRBJ2-1
CASRSRAVEQFF
TGTGCCAGCAGGTCCAGGGCTGTTGAGCAGTTCTTC
>NA|NA|TRBV27|TRBJ2-7
CASSLIGGRSYEQYF
TGTGCCAGCAGTTTAATAGGGGGGAGGTCCTACGAGCAGTACTTC
>TRBD2|NA|TRBV19|TRBJ2-7
CASSPDGASGGRTYEQYF
TGTGCCAGTAGTCCGGATGGGGCTAGCGGAGGGAGGACCTACGAGCAGTACTTC
>NA|few|TRBV11-2|TRBJ2-3
CASSSERVVTDTQYF
TGTGCCAGCAGCTCCGAGCGGGTTGTCACAGATACGCAGTATTTT
>TRBD1|few|TRBV6-2/TRBV6-3|TRBJ1-1
CASSSDRASEAFF
TGTGCCAGCAGTTCCGACAGGGCTTCTGAAGCTTTCTTT
>NA|NA|TRBV11-1|TRBJ2-1
CASSPIQDEQFF
TGTGCCAGCAGCCCGATACAGGATGAGCAGTTCTTC
>TRBD2|few|TRBV11-2|TRBJ2-5
CASSPERGAGGQETQYF
TGTGCCAGCAGCCCGGAGCGGGGGGCGGGGGGCCAAGAGACCCAGTACTTC
>NA|NA|TRBV10-3|TRBJ1-5
CAISESGGDNQPQHF
TGTGCCATCAGTGAGTCGGGGGGAGACAATCAGCCCCAGCATTTT
>TRBD2|few|TRBV7-6|TRBJ2-1
CASSLTFLGEGYNEQFF
TGTGCCAGCAGCCTAACCTTTCTGGGGGAGGGCTACAATGAGCAGTTCTTC
>NA|few|TRBV27|TRBJ2-7
CASSSSGTRNYEQYF
TGTGCCAGCAGTTCCTCCGGGACTCGTAACTACGAGCAGTACTTC
>TRBD2|few|TRBV6-5|TRBJ2-2
CASSTKASGSSTGELFF
TGTGCCAGCAGTACTAAGGCTAGCGGGAGTAGCACCGGGGAGCTGTTTTTT
>NA|few|TRBV27|TRBJ2-5
CASSLRAEQETQYF
TGTGCCAGCAGTTTACGGGCCGAACAAGAGACCCAGTACTTC
>TRBD2|few|TRBV28|TRBJ2-7
CASRQAGNSYEQYF
TGTGCCAGCAGGCAAGCGGGAAATTCCTACGAGCAGTACTTC
>NA|NA|TRBV11-3|TRBJ2-3
CASSLEVSVVYTQYF
TGTGCCAGCAGCTTAGAAGTTAGCGTCGTGTATACGCAGTATTTT
>TRBD1|few|TRBV7-9|TRBJ1-5
CASTLGEGATDQPQHF
TGTGCCAGCACCCTGGGAGAGGGGGCCACGGATCAGCCCCAGCATTTT
>NA|few|TRBV10-3|TRBJ2-2
CAISDQEKHTGELFF
TGTGCCATCAGTGACCAGGAGAAGCACACCGGGGAGCTGTTTTTT
>NA|NA|TRBV28|TRBJ1-5
CAVGGMDQPQHF
TGTGCCGTCGGGGGGATGGATCAGCCCCAGCATTTT
>TRBD2|NA|TRBV5-1|TRBJ2-3
CASSLHRTSGVPTSTDTQYF
TGCGCCAGCAGCTTGCATCGGACTAGCGGGGTCCCTACTAGCACAGATACGCAGTATTTT
>NA|NA|TRBV7-2|TRBJ1-2
CASSLIGTGNYGYTF
TGTGCCAGCAGCTTAATCGGGACGGGTAACTATGGCTACACCTTC
>TRBD2|NA|TRBV7-6|TRBJ2-3
CASSFDSGDLRDTQYF
TGTGCCAGCAGCTTCGATAGCGGGGACTTAAGAGATACGCAGTATTTT
>NA|NA|TRBV7-4|TRBJ2-1
CASSLLGISTYQDQFF
TGTGCCAGCAGCTTGTTGGGAATATCCACCTACCAGGATCAGTTCTTC
>NA|NA|TRBV11-2|TRBJ2-1
CASSPEAREFYNEQFF
TGTGCCAGCAGCCCAGAAGCGAGGGAGTTCTACAATGAGCAGTTCTTC
>TRBD2|NA|TRBV7-9|TRBJ2-1
CASSLESSGGPYNEQFF
TGTGCCAGCAGCTTAGAGTCTAGCGGAGGGCCCTACAATGAGCAGTTCTTC
>TRBD2|few|TRBV7-9|TRBJ2-1
CASSLDQGLEQFF
TGTGCCAGCAGCTTAGATCAGGGACTAGAGCAGTTCTTC
>TRBD2|NA|TRBV28|TRBJ2-7
CASSLLAGSTYEQYF
TGTGCCAGCAGTTTACTAGCGGGATCAACCTACGAGCAGTACTTC
>TRBD1|NA|TRBV7-9|TRBJ1-1
CASSLGQGIEAFF
TGTGCCAGCAGCTTGGGACAGGGGATTGAAGCTTTCTTT
>NA|NA|TRBV11-1|TRBJ1-1
CASSLGQRRLKNTEAFF
TGTGCCAGCAGCTTAGGACAGCGCCGGCTGAAGAACACTGAAGCTTTCTTT
>TRBD2|NA|TRBV12-5|TRBJ2-5
CASGHSGGPQETQYF
TGTGCTAGTGGCCATAGCGGGGGGCCACAAGAGACCCAGTACTTC
>TRBD2|NA|TRBV20-1|TRBJ2-5
CSAEPASGSGETQYF
TGCAGTGCAGAGCCGGCTAGCGGGAGTGGGGAGACCCAGTACTTC
>NA|NA|TRBV7-2|TRBJ1-3
CASSPRGGGSGNTIYF
TGTGCCAGCAGCCCCCGGGGAGGGGGCTCTGGAAACACCATATATTTT
>NA|NA|TRBV7-6|TRBJ2-1
CASSPQAYNEQFF
TGTGCCAGCAGCCCGCAAGCCTACAATGAGCAGTTCTTC
>NA|few|TRBV6-6|TRBJ1-2
CASRGGRNGYTF
TGTGCCAGCAGGGGCGGGAGAAATGGCTACACCTTC
>NA|NA|TRBV5-6|TRBJ1-2
CASSLELAGRNYGYTF
TGTGCCAGCAGCTTGGAATTAGCCGGACGGAACTATGGCTACACCTTC
>NA|NA|TRBV7-9|TRBJ1-2
CASSLARFEGYGYTF
TGTGCCAGCAGCTTAGCCCGGTTTGAGGGGTATGGCTACACCTTC
>NA|NA|TRBV7-4|TRBJ1-2
CASSTTGGYTF
TGTGCCAGCAGCACGACGGGGGGCTACACCTTC
>NA|NA|TRBV6-1|TRBJ2-7
CASRGGRIYEQYF
TGTGCCAGCAGGGGGGGACGGATCTACGAGCAGTACTTC
>NA|NA|TRBV27|TRBJ1-5
CASSFLGTGGNQPQHF
TGTGCCAGCAGTTTCCTCGGGACCGGGGGCAATCAGCCCCAGCATTTT
>NA|few|TRBV7-9|TRBJ1-1
CASNSGTEAFF
TGTGCCAGCAACTCCGGGACTGAAGCTTTCTTT
>NA|NA|TRBV27|TRBJ1-2
CASRKDRGYTF
TGTGCCAGCAGGAAAGACAGGGGCTACACCTTC
>NA|NA|TRBV27|TRBJ2-7
CASRGTQGGSTDNEQYF
TGTGCCAGCAGGGGAACCCAGGGCGGCAGCACTGATAACGAGCAGTACTTC
>TRBD2|NA|TRBV28|TRBJ2-2
CASTPAGAIHGELFF
TGTGCCAGCACCCCGGCGGGAGCAATTCACGGGGAGCTGTTTTTT
>TRBD2|many|TRBV7-2|TRBJ2-5
CASSPIAGGPGGTQYF
TGTGCCAGCAGCCCGATAGCGGGAGGGCCCGGAGGGACCCAGTACTTC
>TRBD1|NA|TRBV7-9|TRBJ1-1
CASSGRSDRGHSTEAFF
TGTGCCAGCAGCGGGCGCTCCGACAGGGGGCACAGCACTGAAGCTTTCTTT
>NA|NA|TRBV7-1|TRBJ1-2
CASSIRTVGRGYTF
TGTGCCAGCAGCATTCGGACAGTCGGTCGTGGCTACACCTTC
>TRBD2|NA|TRBV19|TRBJ2-5
CASRPSGQETQYF
TGTGCCAGCAGACCTAGCGGACAAGAGACCCAGTACTTC
>NA|NA|TRBV7-6|TRBJ1-1
CASSSDHGAFF
TGTGCCAGCAGCTCAGACCATGGGGCTTTCTTT
>NA|NA|TRBV28|TRBJ2-1
CASNWPAGSYNEQFF
TGTGCCAGCAACTGGCCCGCGGGCTCCTACAATGAGCAGTTCTTC
>NA|few|TRBV15|TRBJ2-1
CATSRDGPGEQFF
TGTGCCACCAGCAGGGACGGACCGGGGGAGCAGTTCTTC
>NA|NA|TRBV19|TRBJ1-1
CASSIEAAEAFF
TGTGCCAGTAGTATAGAAGCGGCTGAAGCTTTCTTT
>NA|few|TRBV27|TRBJ1-2
CASSLSSGGTNYGYTF
TGTGCCAGCAGTTTATCGAGCGGGGGAACTAACTATGGCTACACCTTC
>NA|many|TRBV7-2|TRBJ2-1
CASSSLGDYNEQFF
TGTGCCAGCAGCTCGTTAGGGGACTACAATGAGCAGTTCTTC